This T cell receptor beta chain is from a study of T cells generated in artificial thymic organoids. The blood was non-mobilized peripheral blood from healthy adult donors. These are blood naive CD8 T cells, sorted CD3+TCRalphabeta+CD8+CD45RO-CCR7+. Semi-nested PCR with reverse primers in the TRAC or TRBC constant regions amplified each chain separately. TCRdb passed the 5' RACE reads through MiXCR, listing each CDR3 protein once. The table includes about 3,300 distinct CDR3 sequences, around 34% detected once. General study findings and limits: TCR diversity of organoid-derived CD8 single positive cells matched thymic and naive blood cells.

The germline gives CDR1 SGHVS, CDR2 FQNEAQ. V lost 2 bases, J lost 1 base, and 12 bases lay in between. There are 16 residues in the CDR3. Sample share makes this clonotype medium-sized. Its antigen is not identified. Material for sequencing was naive CD8+ T cells from blood. Subset here: CD3+TCRalphabeta+CD8SP T cells; for blood, CD45RO-CCR7+ naive CD8+ T cells. The clonotype originates from a human donor who gave cord blood stem cells for thymic organoid culture, a cardiac surgery patient who gave postnatal thymus, or a blood donor (not recorded which). The chain carries TRBV7-8 and TRBJ2-4, with D perhaps given as TRBD1 or TRBD2 (5 bases each). CDR3 DNA sequence: TGTGCCAGCAGCTTACCGGGCAGGGAGGCCAAAAACATTCAGTACTTC. Translated, it gives CASSLPGREAKNIQYF.